These 23 T cell receptor beta chains came from one sample sequenced in a study of long-term antiretroviral therapy in people with HIV. It was version v3.0 of the immunoSEQ assay that was run at survey level. TCRdb's copy holds only in-frame clones and misses some; the assay was immunoSEQ multiplex PCR. The sample records about 12,000 clones, over 80% being singletons. Sequences were derived from unsorted PBMCs, sampled 3.4 years after starting antiretroviral therapy. Receptor source: a man aged 35 to 55 with HIV.

Only one count was recorded for this clone. V usage is TRBV27 and J usage is TRBJ2-7, with 9 bases fitting TRBD1. With V trimmed by 0 bases and J by 4 bases, 4 bases remained unmatched. Germline V gene lookup returns CDR1 MNHEY and CDR2 SMNVEV (reference sequence). The CDR3 totals 15 residues. The CDR3 DNA is TGTGCCAGCAGTTTATCGGGACAGGGCCTATACGAGCAGTACTTC. The encoded protein is CASSLSGQGLYEQYF.

The rearrangement joins TRBV30 to TRBJ2-5; D gene uncertain. Germline CDR1 reads GTSNPN; CDR2 reads SVGIG (reference sequence). The germline V and J ends were trimmed by 4 bases and 3 bases, with 9 bases remaining between them. The CDR3 contains 12 residues. The CDR3 sequence: CAWTQTEETQYF. The CDR3 DNA is TGTGCCTGGACACAGACTGAAGAGACCCAGTACTTC.

The genes are TRBV27 and TRBJ2-1; D not resolved. V was cut by 6 bases and J by 2 bases, with 14 bases left in between. Germline-derived CDR1 and CDR2 are MNHEY and SMNVEV (reference sequence). The CDR3 covers 15 residues. CDR3 in DNA: TGTGCCAGCAGACGCCTCGGAGAGCCCTACAATGAGCAGTTCTTC. This sequence encodes CASRRLGEPYNEQFF.

As DNA, the CDR3 is TGTGCCAGCCAGCTGAGAGGCGGTGGGGTCTACGAGCAGTACTTC. It is translated as CASQLRGGGVYEQYF. The chain is built from TRBV6-5 and TRBJ2-7; D remains unclear. The CDR3 runs to 15 residues. V lost 8 bases and J 3 bases, leaving 20 bases between the germline ends. CDR1 and CDR2 (germline): MNHEY, SVGAGI.

The V and J genes are TRBV15 and TRBJ2-7; tentative D call: TRBD1 (5 bases). This CDR3 comprises 15 residues. Germline V gene sequence: CDR1 LNHNV, CDR2 YYDKDF (reference sequence). Between the trimmed V and J ends, which lost 0 bases and 3 bases, there was a span of 12 bases. Written as DNA, the CDR3 is TGTGCCACCAGCAGAGATCGTCAGGGCCACTACGAGCAGTACTTC. Encoded protein: CATSRDRQGHYEQYF.

CDR3 DNA sequence: TGTGCCAGCAGCTTACCTATTAGTGAAGCTTTCTTT. Amino acids: CASSLPISEAFF. This chain links TRBV7-9 with TRBJ1-1, with no clear D. Trimming shortened V by 2 bases and J by 7 bases, and 8 bases separated the two germline ends. Germline lookup yields CDR1 SEHNR and CDR2 FQNEAQ (reference sequence). The CDR3 is made up of 12 amino acids.

The V call is TRBV10-3, the J call TRBJ2-1; D remains ambiguous. Germline lookup yields CDR1 ENHRY and CDR2 SYGVKD. The CDR3 contains 13 residues. V lost 2 bases to trimming and J lost 9 bases, with 11 bases between them. CDR3 sequence: CAISEQADSEQFF. The CDR3 nucleotides read TGTGCCATCAGTGAGCAGGCAGATAGTGAGCAGTTCTTC.

The CDR3 coding sequence is TGTGCCAGCAGCTTAGCCTGGGGGGAACAGCCCCAGCATTTT. It is translated as CASSLAWGEQPQHF. The genes are TRBV7-8 and TRBJ1-5; a possible D gene is TRBD1 (5 bases). The ends were cut back, 0 bases at V and 7 bases at J, with 10 bases in the middle. CDR3 length equals 14 residues. In germline, CDR1 is SGHVS, CDR2 FQNEAQ. The whole variable domain, remainder taken from reference TRBV7-8 and TRBJ1-5, is GAGVSQSPRYKVAKRGQDVALRCDPISGHVSLFWYQQALGQGPEFLTYFQNEAQLDKSGLPSDRFFAERPEGSVSTLKIQRTQQEDSAVYLCASSLAWGEQPQHFGDGTRLSIL.

The chain couples TRBV28 to TRBJ2-2; TRBD1 agrees at 7 bases. The CDR3 has 13 residues. Germline V lookup: CDR1 MDHEN, CDR2 SYDVKM. V dropped 11 bases and J dropped 5; count of bases not matched to a gene: 8. In DNA, the CDR3 is TGTGCCTCCCGGACAGGAGTAACCGGGGAGCTGTTTTTT. Its translation is CASRTGVTGELFF.

This chain joins TRBV7-2 and TRBJ1-1; D is unclear. This CDR3 has 15 amino acids. Germline CDR1 and CDR2: SGHTA and FQGNSA. Trimming pared 2 bases from V and 3 bases from J, leaving 13 bases between. The CDR3 sequence: CASSLFREIDTEAFF. CDR3 in DNA: TGTGCCAGCAGCTTATTCAGAGAGATAGACACTGAAGCTTTCTTT.

In the case of this clone: One junction end does not reproduce the germline sequence, and a read error may be involved. The chain recombines TRBV9 with TRBJ2-7; 8 bases are a match to TRBD1. The CDR3 has 12 residues. Germline values: CDR1 SGDLS, CDR2 YYNGEE. The CDR3 reads CASSTLRGPKGF. CDR3 DNA sequence: TGTGCCAGCAGCACACTCAGGGGGCCTAAGGGTTTC.

The gene calls are TRBV6-4 and TRBJ2-7; no firm D call. V dropped 4 bases and J dropped 6 bases, with 4 bases sitting between them. The germline CDR1 and CDR2 sequences are MRHNA and SNTAGT. This CDR3 has 10 amino acids. This CDR3 is CASSGREQYF. The CDR3, as DNA: TGTGCCAGCAGTGGTCGCGAGCAGTACTTC.

This rearrangement joins TRBV7-2 to TRBJ2-5; weak D call: TRBD1 (5 bases). V was shortened by 1 base and J by 5 bases, with 20 bases between the two germline ends. The germline CDR1 and CDR2 sequences are SGHTA and FQGNSA. The CDR3 runs to 17 residues. This CDR3 is CASSLGWQGAPAETQYF. CDR3 DNA sequence: TGTGCCAGCAGCTTAGGCTGGCAGGGCGCCCCGGCGGAGACCCAGTACTTC.

The chain is built from TRBV4-1 and TRBJ1-2, with TRBD1 as a possible D gene (6 bases). The length of the CDR3 is 15 residues. Germline CDR1 MGHRA, CDR2 YSYEKL. V was trimmed by 4 bases and J by 8 bases, leaving 20 bases between them. In nucleotides, the CDR3 is TGCGCCAGCAGCCCCGGCGACAGGAGGCCGAGAGGCTACACCTTC. Protein: CASSPGDRRPRGYTF.

This chain connects TRBV9 to TRBJ2-2; the D is unclear. Germline loops: CDR1 SGDLS, CDR2 YYNGEE. The CDR3 totals 12 residues. V lost 1 base, J lost 6 bases, and 4 bases lay in between. CDR3 region: CASSVRAGELFF. As DNA, the CDR3 is TGTGCCAGCAGCGTACGCGCCGGGGAGCTGTTTTTT.

The chain employs TRBV10-1 and TRBJ2-7, with D possibly TRBD2 on 8 matching bases. Germline lookup yields CDR1 WNHNN and CDR2 SYGVQD (reference sequence). CDR3 length equals 16 residues. V gave up 8 bases and J gave up 6 bases, with 26 bases separating them. The CDR3 sequence: CASSRGWGLGVIEQYF. The CDR3 DNA reads TGCGCCAGCTCCAGGGGGTGGGGACTAGGGGTGATCGAGCAGTACTTC.

This clone occurred a few times. The chain links TRBV7-9 to TRBJ1-3; D unclear. The CDR3 length is 16 residues. The germline V gene has CDR1 SEHNR and CDR2 FQNEAQ (reference sequence). V was shortened by 1 base and J by 0 bases, with 10 bases between the two germline ends. In DNA form, the CDR3 reads TGTGCCAGCAGCTTAGGGGCAGGCCTCTCTGGAAACACCATATATTTT. This sequence encodes CASSLGAGLSGNTIYF.

The rearrangement joins TRBV25-1 to TRBJ2-2, with 7 bases identical to TRBD2. The CDR3 consists of 14 residues. V gave up 6 bases and J gave up 8 bases; unmatched junction bases: 9. Germline V gene lookup returns CDR1 MGHDK and CDR2 SYGVNS. The CDR3 bases are TGTGCCAGCAGGGGAGGGGCCCTCGGTGGGGAGCTGTTTTTT. This encodes CASRGGALGGELFF.

This clone was recorded once. The chain joins TRBV27 to TRBJ2-7, with 10 nucleotides matching TRBD1. The CDR3 is made up of 16 amino acids. CDR1 is MNHEY and CDR2 is SMNVEV in the germline V gene (reference sequence). Trimming cost V 6 bases and J 3 bases; bases outside gene matches: 11. This chain's CDR3 is CASRRLRTGGNYEQYF. The CDR3 bases are TGTGCCAGCAGAAGATTGAGGACAGGGGGTAACTACGAGCAGTACTTC.

This clone occurred once. V and J are TRBV30 and TRBJ1-3; no clear D gene. CDR3 length equals 13 residues. V lost 0 bases, J lost 0 bases, and 3 bases lay in between. Per the germline V gene, CDR1 is GTSNPN and CDR2 is SVGIG (reference sequence). CDR3 region: CAWSVSSGNTIYF. The CDR3 nucleotides read TGTGCCTGGAGTGTTTCCTCTGGAAACACCATATATTTT. Based on the CDR3 plus reference TRBV30 and TRBJ1-3, the full variable domain is SQTIHQWPATLVQPVGSPLSLECTVEGTSNPNLYWYRQAAGRGLQLLFYSVGIGQISSEVPQNLSASRPQDRQFILSSKKLLLSDSGFYLCAWSVSSGNTIYFGEGSWLTVV.

This clone occurred a few times. The chain recombines TRBV19 with TRBJ1-3; unclear D gene. Germline CDR1 and CDR2: LNHDA and SQIVND (reference sequence). The CDR3 contains 13 residues. Between the trimmed V and J ends, which lost 4 bases and 4 bases, there was a span of 8 bases. CDR3 amino acids: CASSRVAGNTIYF. The DNA for the CDR3 is TGTGCCAGTAGTAGGGTTGCCGGAAACACCATATATTTT.

The chain links TRBV11-1 to TRBJ1-1; tentative D call: TRBD1 (6 bases). V lost 3 bases, J lost 6 bases, and 14 bases lay in between. CDR1 SGHAT and CDR2 FQDESV come from the germline V gene (reference sequence). The CDR3 is made up of 14 amino acids. The CDR3 DNA sequence: TGTGCCAGCAGCTTTTCCGGGGGCAGCGCTGAAGCTTTCTTT. Translating it yields CASSFSGGSAEAFF.

V and J are TRBV5-5 and TRBJ2-7; TRBD1 matches at 8 bases. CDR3 length: 16 amino acids. CDR1 SGHKS and CDR2 YYEKEE come from the germline V gene (reference sequence). The junction had 14 bases not matched to a gene; V was cut back by 4 bases and J by 5 bases. The CDR3 spells CASSLGQGIVFHEQYF. The DNA for the CDR3 is TGTGCCAGCAGCCTAGGACAGGGAATCGTCTTCCACGAGCAGTACTTC.